The 21 T cell receptor beta chains below all came from one sample that was sequenced in a study of radiotherapy plus CTLA-4 blockade in lung cancer. Sequenced by immunoSEQ multiplex PCR; TCRdb stores in-frame clones only, minus some. The sample shows 110,000 or so clones, more than 65% of them seen only once. Sequences were derived from peripheral blood, sampled from a patient treated with radiotherapy plus ipilimumab. The receptors come from a human donor with non-small cell lung cancer who had a partial response to radiotherapy plus ipilimumab.

The chain uses TRBV5-6 and TRBJ1-1; 7 bases are shared with TRBD1. This CDR3 comprises 14 residues. Germline CDR1 and CDR2: SGHDT and YYEEEE. The V gene end was trimmed by 4 bases and the J gene end by 6 bases; junction bases not matched to a gene: 9. CDR3 loop: CASSGLTGSPEAFF. The CDR3 DNA sequence: TGTGCCAGCAGCGGACTGACAGGGAGCCCTGAAGCTTTCTTT.

The chain combines TRBV7-2 with TRBJ1-1; 9 nucleotides align to TRBD1. The CDR3 length is 15 residues. Germline V gene lookup returns CDR1 SGHTA and CDR2 FQGNSA. V was pared by 2 bases and J by 5 bases, with 6 bases of the junction left unmatched. CDR3 sequence reads: CASSLRTGARTEAFF. CDR3 coding DNA: TGTGCCAGCAGCTTACGGACAGGGGCGCGGACTGAAGCTTTCTTT.

The chain uses TRBV25-1 and TRBJ1-1; D might be TRBD1 (5 bases). Germline CDR1 is MGHDK and CDR2 is SYGVNS. CDR3 length equals 10 residues. Here the CDR3 reads CDPKGTEAFF. The CDR3 nucleotides read TGTGACCCCAAGGGGACTGAAGCTTTCTTT.

This clone was counted between two and nine times. This chain uses TRBV27 with TRBJ2-3; D gene unclear. The CDR3 contains 14 residues. V was clipped by 5 bases and J by 4 bases, with 13 bases between them. Germline V gene sequence: CDR1 MNHEY, CDR2 SMNVEV (reference sequence). The CDR3 DNA follows: TGTGCCAGCAGTCCTACTCCCATTGCAGATACGCAGTATTTT. Its translation is CASSPTPIADTQYF.

The CDR3 DNA follows: TGTGCCAGCAGTTTAATTGGACTAGCGGGAGGGCGTACGCAGTATTTT. This codes for CASSLIGLAGGRTQYF. The V and J genes are TRBV27 and TRBJ2-3; 15 bases line up with TRBD2. V lost 2 bases and J lost 8; bases outside the gene matches: 5. The CDR3 loop spans 16 amino acids. Germline values: CDR1 MNHEY, CDR2 SMNVEV (reference sequence).

The DNA for the CDR3 is TGTGCCAGCAGCTTGGCGGCGACAGTTAACTATGGCTACACCTTC. Its protein product is CASSLAATVNYGYTF. V is TRBV5-5 and J is TRBJ1-2; D is possibly TRBD1 (5 bases). Germline CDR1 is SGHKS and CDR2 is YYEKEE (reference sequence). The V end lost 0 bases, the J end lost 1 base, and 10 bases lay between the germline ends. CDR3 length: 15 amino acids.

V is TRBV6-1 and J is TRBJ1-2; D is uncertain. This CDR3 region has 15 residues. The germline V gene has CDR1 MNHNS and CDR2 SASEGT. The germline V and J ends were trimmed by 4 bases and 0 bases, with 12 bases remaining between them. CDR3 sequence (DNA): TGTGCCAGCAGTGCCGTGGAGTTCCCTAACTATGGCTACACCTTC. Encoded protein: CASSAVEFPNYGYTF.

The J gene is TRBJ2-1, the V gene TRBV5-1; TRBD2 matches at 7 bases. Trimming at V came to 4 bases and at J to 4 bases, leaving 11 bases not matched to a gene. This CDR3 has 16 amino acids. In germline, CDR1 is SGHRS, CDR2 YFSETQ. The CDR3 spells CASSREAARAYNEQFF. CDR3 sequence (DNA): TGCGCCAGCAGCCGGGAGGCAGCTAGAGCTTACAATGAGCAGTTCTTC.

In this sample, this clone turned up a few times. The CDR3 is CASSLTGQAFSEQYF. The CDR3 nucleotides are TGTGCCAGCAGCCTAACAGGGCAGGCTTTTAGCGAGCAGTACTTC. The genes are TRBV6-1 and TRBJ2-7, with TRBD1 as a possible D gene (6 bases). The CDR3 contains 15 residues. The V gene's germline CDR1 is MNHNS and CDR2 SASEGT. V lost 6 bases and J 6 bases, leaving 21 bases between the germline ends.

The V gene is TRBV7-9, the J gene TRBJ2-1; D is possibly TRBD2 (6 bases). CDR1 SEHNR and CDR2 FQNEAQ come from the germline V gene (reference sequence). The CDR3 is 16 residues long. V lost 2 bases and J 0 bases, leaving 11 bases between the germline ends. The CDR3 sequence is CASSLSSAGSYNEQFF. The CDR3 bases are TGTGCCAGCAGCTTATCTAGCGCTGGCTCCTACAATGAGCAGTTCTTC.

J is TRBJ1-1 and V is TRBV6-5, with 10 positions matching TRBD1. Trimming cost V 2 bases and J 4 bases; bases outside gene matches: 7. CDR1 is MNHEY and CDR2 is SVGAGI in the germline V gene. The CDR3 is made up of 16 amino acids. CDR3 nucleotides: TGTGCCAGCAGTTACCAATCGGGACAGGGGCCCACTGAAGCTTTCTTT. Its protein is CASSYQSGQGPTEAFF.

This clone was seen once. The chain has TRBV6-6 and TRBJ1-2; no definite D call. Germline-derived CDR1 and CDR2 are MNHNY and SVGAGI (reference sequence). V was shortened by 5 bases and J by 3 bases, with 7 bases between the two germline ends. The CDR3 covers 12 residues. The CDR3 nucleotides read TGTGCCAGCAGTCAACTATACTATGGCTACACCTTC. This codes for CASSQLYYGYTF.

This clone was observed a single time. The genes are TRBV5-1 and TRBJ2-1; TRBD2 is a possible D gene (5 bases). CDR1 and CDR2 (germline): SGHRS, YFSETQ. This CDR3 is built from 14 residues. V was trimmed by 4 bases and J by 4 bases, leaving 12 bases between them. DNA of the CDR3: TGCGCCAGCAGCCCCCGGGATACATACAATGAGCAGTTCTTC. This encodes CASSPRDTYNEQFF.

This clone was counted many times. The chain combines TRBV2 with TRBJ2-1; TRBD2 agrees at 7 bases. The junction had 14 bases not matched to a gene; V was cut back by 5 bases and J by 7 bases. This CDR3 is 16 amino acids long. The germline V gene has CDR1 SNHLY and CDR2 FYNNEI. CDR3 nucleotide sequence: TGTGCCAGCAGTTTGGATTGGGTCAGGGAGGGGAATGAGCAGTTCTTC. This translates into CASSLDWVREGNEQFF. Full variable domain (outside the CDR3, taken from reference TRBV2 and TRBJ2-1): EPEVTQTPSHQVTQMGQEVILRCVPISNHLYFYWYRQILGQKVEFLVSFYNNEISEKSEIFDDQFSVERPDGSNFTLKIRSTKLEDSAMYFCASSLDWVREGNEQFFGPGTRLTVL.

About this clone itself: In the same sample, other DNA sequences code for this CDR3. V gene TRBV2 combines with J gene TRBJ2-6; possibly TRBD1 for D (6 bases). The V end was cut by 6 bases, the J end by 4 bases, with 13 bases between. CDR1 is SNHLY and CDR2 is FYNNEI in the germline V gene. This CDR3 contains 15 residues. Here the CDR3 DNA reads TGTGCCAGCAGGACTACAGGGCCCGGGGCCAACGTCCTGACTTTC. Amino acids: CASRTTGPGANVLTF.

This clone was seen a single time. The chain couples TRBV7-9 to TRBJ2-1, with D perhaps TRBD2 (5 bases). The V end was cut by 4 bases, the J end by 8 bases, with 12 bases between. Per the germline V gene, CDR1 is SEHNR and CDR2 is FQNEAQ (reference sequence). The CDR3 extends over 13 amino acids. In DNA form, the CDR3 reads TGTGCCAGCAGCTGGGTTAGCGTGGATGAGCAGTTCTTC. Amino acids: CASSWVSVDEQFF.

This clone was observed once. V gene TRBV6-1 combines with J gene TRBJ1-1, with TRBD1 as a possible D gene (5 bases). The CDR3 runs to 14 residues. CDR1 and CDR2 from the germline V gene are MNHNS and SASEGT. Trimming removed 4 bases at V and 4 bases at J, with 13 bases between. CDR3 protein: CASSARGPTTEAFF. The DNA of the CDR3 is TGTGCCAGCAGTGCTAGGGGTCCCACCACTGAAGCTTTCTTT.

This chain joins TRBV11-2 and TRBJ1-2, with TRBD1 matching 9 bases. Germline values: CDR1 SGHAT, CDR2 FQNNGV. CDR3 length: 14 amino acids. V was clipped by 3 bases and J by 8 bases; unmatched bases: 7. The chain's CDR3 is CASSLDRGSAGYTF. CDR3 DNA: TGTGCCAGCAGCTTGGACAGGGGTTCCGCCGGCTACACCTTC.

The rearrangement links TRBV7-9 to TRBJ1-2, with D uncertain. Germline CDR1 SEHNR, CDR2 FQNEAQ (reference sequence). The CDR3 loop spans 14 amino acids. V was pared by 3 bases and J by 4 bases, with 12 bases between. CDR3 bases: TGTGCCAGCAGCTTTCCGTCTCGGTTCTATGGCTACACCTTC. Translating gives CASSFPSRFYGYTF.

The CDR3 spells CASSGGGTRVYEQYF. In DNA, the CDR3 is TGTGCCAGCAGTGGGGGAGGGACAAGAGTCTACGAGCAGTACTTC. The chain joins TRBV6-1 to TRBJ2-7, with a weak D call TRBD2 (7 bases). Germline values: CDR1 MNHNS, CDR2 SASEGT. V was trimmed by 4 bases and J by 3 bases, leaving 16 bases between them. The CDR3 sequence is 15 residues long.

This clone has just a few counts. This chain joins TRBV4-2 and TRBJ2-3, with D hard to call. This CDR3 spans 16 amino acids. CDR1 and CDR2 from the germline V gene are LGHNA and YNFKEQ. V lost 8 bases to trimming and J lost 0 bases, with 18 bases between them. The CDR3 DNA follows: TGTGCCAGCGCGCCCAGCGCGACTTCTAGCACAGATACGCAGTATTTT. Its protein is CASAPSATSSTDTQYF.